This TCR beta chain came from a study of PD-1 blockade in classical Hodgkin lymphoma (dated by TCRdb to about 2020). Study-wide context: Nivolumab dosing was 3 mg/kg intravenously every 2 weeks, continuing until either disease progression or unacceptable toxicity. To define a peripheral blood immune signature of response to PD-1 blockade in classical Hodgkin lymphoma, the study combined TCR beta sequencing with CyTOF. The study at large found these results: The study was limited to a single clinical trial cohort, and causes of repertoire differences, possibly disease activity or prior therapy, remained undefined. Among trial patients, those achieving complete response had baseline diversity similar to that of newly diagnosed patients, while diversity was significantly lower in partial responders and progressors. Patients starting nivolumab less than 1 year after ASCT had lower diversity and were excluded from later analyses to avoid confounding by immune reconstitution. A significant rise by C4D1 was seen in CD4+ but not CD8+ TCR diversity (p=0.0027 vs p=0.16), with the rise being most apparent in complete responders (p=0.02). Newly diagnosed patients were reported to have lower baseline TCR diversity than healthy donors, and relapsed/refractory patients were reported to have lower baseline TCR diversity still.

From cysteine to phenylalanine, the CDR3 is 16 amino acids long. The DNA shown is the 48-base CDR3, in frame from base 1. The V end gives up 5 bases and the J end 0 bases, leaving 9 bases in the junction not matched to a gene. The CDR1 and CDR2 encoded by the germline V gene are SGHTA and FQGNSA. The time point label of this sample denotes: cycle 4 day 1 (C4D1), after less than 7 weeks of nivolumab. Every trial patient had relapsed after autologous stem cell transplantation, and cohorts A, B and C differed in prior brentuximab vedotin exposure. The trial cohort comprised 56 patients with relapsed/refractory classical Hodgkin lymphoma whose best overall responses were complete response, partial response or progressive disease. Trial patients were treated with single-agent nivolumab in the multi-cohort phase II CheckMate 205 trial. An independent review committee assessed best overall response by applying the 2007 International Working Group response criteria. Trial PBMCs were collected immediately before nivolumab initiation (C1D1) and during therapy at cycle 2 day 1 and cycle 4 day 1. Peripheral blood was collected in 8 mL Vacutainer Cell Preparation Tubes, from which PBMCs were isolated by centrifugation and then cryopreserved.

On this clone itself: The specificity of this receptor is unknown. The record has no base qualities; no much larger clone is one base away.

The Qiagen DNeasy kit was used to extract genomic DNA both from unsorted PBMCs and from the negatively selected CD4+ and CD8+ fractions. Using primers that anneal to V and J segments, immunoSEQ multiplex PCR amplified the TCR beta CDR3 regions. A synthetic immune receptor repertoire was used to minimize amplification bias, and any remaining bias was removed computationally after sequencing. Per the source publication's procedure: Custom Python scripts were used to quantify repertoire diversity as the Shannon entropy index. The unsorted, CD4+ and CD8+ repertoires were each analyzed separately, with the exception of combined analyses, where CD4+ and CD8+ sequences were merged in silico. Clonal expansion was defined as a frequency increase of at least 2-fold after treatment compared with C1D1, and clones undetected at baseline were assigned a pseudocount of 0.5. Clones with 0 or 1 copy at C1D1 were defined as singleton clones, while clones with 2 or more copies were defined as non-singleton clones. Clones expanded in unsorted samples were labelled as CD4+, CD8+ or unknown by matching protein sequences in sorted samples from the same patient. Wilcoxon tests were applied to paired samples to test diversity changes from C1D1 to C4D1. TCRdb's version of the immuneACCESS table is confined to in-frame rearrangements and falls short of the full clone set. An unresolved V gene accounts for under half of the shortfall where checked; the remainder is of unknown origin. D and trimming come from the DNA, and the V and J calls and clone size come from that table. This sample comprises over 8,000 clones, about 83% of them detected only once. Clones ranked in the top ten supply roughly 25% of the sample.

The source of this sequence is a human donor with classical Hodgkin lymphoma. This chain joins TRBV7-2 to TRBJ2-5, with TRBD2 identical over 7 junction bases. Sample: peripheral blood mononuclear cells (PBMCs), taken before the fourth cycle of nivolumab. Here is the DNA: TGTGCCAGCAGCCCCCGGCCGGGGGGAAACCAAGAGACCCAGTACTTC. The resulting protein is CASSPRPGGNQETQYF. Reference TRBV7-2 and TRBJ2-5 proteins supply the regions before and after the CDR3; the full variable domain is: GAGVSQSPSNKVTEKGKDVELRCDPISGHTALYWYRQSLGQGLEFLIYFQGNSAPDKSGLPSDRFSAERTGGSVSTLTIQRTQQEDSAVYLCASSPRPGGNQETQYFGPGTRLLVL.